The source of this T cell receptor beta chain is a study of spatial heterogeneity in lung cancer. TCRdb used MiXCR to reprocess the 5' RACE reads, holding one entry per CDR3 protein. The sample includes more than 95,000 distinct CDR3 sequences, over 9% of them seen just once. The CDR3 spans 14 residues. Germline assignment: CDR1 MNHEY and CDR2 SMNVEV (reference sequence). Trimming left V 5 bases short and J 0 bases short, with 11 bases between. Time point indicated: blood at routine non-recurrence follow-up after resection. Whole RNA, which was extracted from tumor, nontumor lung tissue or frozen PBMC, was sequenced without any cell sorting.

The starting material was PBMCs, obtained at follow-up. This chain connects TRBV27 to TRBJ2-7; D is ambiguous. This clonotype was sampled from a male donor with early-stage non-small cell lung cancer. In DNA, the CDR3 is TGTGCCAGCAGTCGGGTCGGAAGCTCCTACGAGCAGTACTTC. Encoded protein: CASSRVGSSYEQYF.